This TCR beta chain was obtained from a study of shared clonotypes between healthy human individuals. Whole-study findings and limits: Compared with memory subsets, naive subsets generally had larger estimated richness. Sharing of clonotypes among donors was expected to vary with sequencing depth.

TCRdb's copy holds only in-frame clones and misses some; the assay was immunoSEQ multiplex PCR. The repertoire holds some 690,000 clones, with around 90% as singletons. Comment on this clone: Its target is not known.

The CDR3 is 20 amino acids. The rearrangement joins TRBV1 to TRBJ2-1; the D call of TRBD2 is as the table states it, not checked on the DNA. TRBV1 is reported as a pseudogene. The clonotype was recovered from a man aged 18 to 35 in good health. Some clones in this sample may be carry-over from other donors' samples. Sequenced input: memory CD8+ T cells from PBMCs. Specified subset: CD45RO+ cells pooled with CCR7-negative TemRA cells. The CDR3 DNA follows: TGCACCAGCAGCCAAGACCCGACCGCCTGCGGGAGGCGGTCCTACAATGAGCAGTTCTTC. Translated, it gives CTSSQDPTACGRRSYNEQFF.